This T cell receptor (beta chain) appears in the sequencing data of a study of OX40 agonist ivuxolimab in advanced cancers. Looking at the study overall: Dose-escalation patients were diagnosed with hepatocellular carcinoma, melanoma, renal cell cancer or head and neck cancer. Treatment received earlier with anti-PD-1, anti-PD-L1 or anti-CTLA-4 agents was allowed, and over 30% had some.

The assay was immunoSEQ multiplex PCR, and TCRdb's table has in-frame clones only and misses some. The data show about 48,000 clones, roughly 81% seen once. The CDR3 sequence is 16 residues long. V was shortened by 6 bases and J by 0 bases, with 17 bases between the two germline ends. Germline CDR1 LNHDA, CDR2 SQIVND (reference sequence). This material consisted of CD4+ or CD8+ T cells sorted from blood, taken in a trial of the OX40 agonist ivuxolimab. This TCR was sampled from an adult with an advanced solid tumor such as melanoma, head and neck, liver or kidney cancer. This chain joins TRBV19 and TRBJ2-5; D may correspond to TRBD1 or TRBD2 (5 bases each). CDR3 bases: TGTGCCAGTAGAAACCAGGCAGGGACGTACCAAGAGACCCAGTACTTC. Its protein is CASRNQAGTYQETQYF.